This TCR beta chain was captured in a study of cytomegalovirus exposure and HLA in healthy donors. Study conclusions and caveats: As was reported, the HLA-A and HLA-B alleles of most subjects were accurately predicted from TCR beta sequences.

PCR employed 60 Vbeta and 13 Jbeta primers. This table comes from immunoSEQ multiplex PCR, and its TCRdb copy is limited to in-frame clones, with some not included. The data show some 210,000 clones, with about 89% seen just once and around 1.4% held by the top ten. Germline V gene lookup returns CDR1 SNHLY and CDR2 FYNNEI. The CDR3 extends over 15 amino acids. Between the trimmed V and J ends, which lost 8 bases and 2 bases, there was a span of 16 bases. In regard to this clone: The antigen remains undetermined.

The genes are TRBV2 and TRBJ1-5; no clear D. Sequenced material: PBMCs. The sequence came from a young man in good health and CMV-seronegative. CDR3 in amino acids: CASGEAAGGNQPQHF. The CDR3 DNA sequence: TGTGCCAGCGGGGAGGCGGCCGGCGGCAATCAGCCCCAGCATTTT.